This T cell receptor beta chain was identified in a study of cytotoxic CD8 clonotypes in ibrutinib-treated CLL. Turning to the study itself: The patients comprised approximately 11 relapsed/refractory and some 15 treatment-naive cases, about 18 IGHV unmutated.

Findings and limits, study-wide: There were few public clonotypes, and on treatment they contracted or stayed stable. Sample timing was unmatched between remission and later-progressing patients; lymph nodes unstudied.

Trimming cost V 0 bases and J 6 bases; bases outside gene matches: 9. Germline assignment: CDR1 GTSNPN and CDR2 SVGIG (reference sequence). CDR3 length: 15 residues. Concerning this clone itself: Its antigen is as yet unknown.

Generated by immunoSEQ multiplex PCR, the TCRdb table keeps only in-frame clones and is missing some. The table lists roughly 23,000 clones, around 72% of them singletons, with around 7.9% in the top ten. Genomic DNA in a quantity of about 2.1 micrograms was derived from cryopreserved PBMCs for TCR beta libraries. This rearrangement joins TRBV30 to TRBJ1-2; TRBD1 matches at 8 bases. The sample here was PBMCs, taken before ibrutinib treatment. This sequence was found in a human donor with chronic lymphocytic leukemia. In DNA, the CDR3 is TGTGCCTGGAGTGTAGGGACAGGACGAACCAATGGCTACACCTTC. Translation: CAWSVGTGRTNGYTF.